Shown below are 9 T cell receptor beta chains from a single sample sequenced in a study of cytomegalovirus exposure and HLA in healthy donors. Primers included in the PCR were 60 Vbeta and 13 Jbeta primers. Assay used: immunoSEQ multiplex PCR; TCRdb lists only in-frame clones, some missing. Of about 140,000 clones in the sample, about 80% were seen once. Sequencing input: PBMCs. All receptors derive from a woman in her thirties or forties in good health and CMV-seronegative.

This chain uses TRBV6-5 with TRBJ2-3; D is unclear. The V gene's germline CDR1 is MNHEY and CDR2 SVGAGI. V was shortened by 0 bases and J by 0 bases, with 7 bases between the two germline ends. The CDR3 length is 15 residues. CDR3 nucleotide sequence: TGTGCCAGCAGTTACTCGGGCACTAGCACAGATACGCAGTATTTT. As protein: CASSYSGTSTDTQYF.

The CDR3 sequence is CASSTGQVSGETQYF. The CDR3 region has the DNA TGTGCCAGCAGTACAGGGCAGGTTTCAGGAGAGACCCAGTACTTC. The rearrangement links TRBV27 to TRBJ2-5; a possible D gene is TRBD1 (6 bases). CDR3 length: 15 amino acids. Germline CDR1 and CDR2: MNHEY and SMNVEV (reference sequence). Trimming stripped 5 bases from V and 4 bases from J, with 17 bases between.

In this sample, this clone turned up once. The CDR3 DNA is TGTGCCAGCAGCGTAGCCAGCGGGAGCACTGGGGCCAACGTCCTGACTTTC. Its translation: CASSVASGSTGANVLTF. The chain is built from TRBV9 and TRBJ2-6; TRBD2 aligns across 8 bases. The germline gives CDR1 SGDLS, CDR2 YYNGEE. V lost 0 bases and J lost 2; bases outside the gene matches: 4. The CDR3 length is 17 residues.

This chain links TRBV11-1 with TRBJ2-7; 7 bases are shared with TRBD1. There are 16 residues in the CDR3. With 4 bases clipped from V and 4 bases from J, the junction kept 13 bases outside the gene matches. Germline V CDR1 and CDR2: SGHAT, FQDESV (reference sequence). CDR3 residues: CASSSDPMTGQYEQYF. In DNA form, the CDR3 reads TGTGCCAGCAGCTCCGACCCCATGACAGGGCAGTACGAGCAGTACTTC.

This chain links TRBV5-4 with TRBJ1-6; 8 bases map to TRBD1. Germline loops: CDR1 SGHNT, CDR2 YYREEE (reference sequence). The V and J ends lost 0 bases and 8 bases, in that order; junction bases with no gene match: 10. This CDR3 spans 17 amino acids. CDR3 protein: CASSLGQGSSAYSPLHF. CDR3 nucleotide sequence: TGTGCCAGCAGCTTGGGACAGGGGAGTTCGGCCTATTCACCCCTCCACTTT. Filled out from reference TRBV5-4 and TRBJ1-6, the complete variable domain reads ETGVTQSPTHLIKTRGQQVTLRCSSQSGHNTVSWYQQALGQGPQFIFQYYREEENGRGNFPPRFSGLQFPNYSSELNVNALELDDSALYLCASSLGQGSSAYSPLHFGNGTRLTVT.

This rearrangement joins TRBV5-1 to TRBJ2-1, with 9 bases fitting TRBD1. The V segment lost 5 bases and the J segment 8 bases; nucleotides outside the gene matches: 11. CDR1 and CDR2 (germline): SGHRS, YFSETQ. The CDR3 loop spans 15 amino acids. CDR3 coding DNA: TGCGCCAGCAGGAATAGACAGGGGGTTAAGGATGAGCAGTTCTTC. The encoded protein is CASRNRQGVKDEQFF.

The chain couples TRBV5-1 to TRBJ2-5; tentatively, D is TRBD1 (6 bases). Trimming cost V 6 bases and J 2 bases, with 17 bases left between them. The CDR3 is 15 amino acids. Germline-derived CDR1 and CDR2 are SGHRS and YFSETQ. CDR3 in amino acids: CASTLLPGQQETQYF. The DNA for the CDR3 is TGCGCCAGCACCCTTCTTCCGGGACAACAAGAGACCCAGTACTTC.

The V and J genes are TRBV9 and TRBJ1-5; D not certain. CDR1 and CDR2 (germline): SGDLS, YYNGEE. This CDR3 is 15 amino acids long. Trimming cost V 0 bases and J 6 bases, with 13 bases left between them. The CDR3 region is CASSVDGIRAQPQHF. Here the CDR3 DNA reads TGTGCCAGCAGCGTAGACGGGATTAGGGCTCAGCCCCAGCATTTT. Full variable domain (remainder filled in from reference TRBV9 and TRBJ1-5): DSGVTQTPKHLITATGQRVTLRCSPRSGDLSVYWYQQSLDQGLQFLIQYYNGEERAKGNILERFSAQQFPDLHSELNLSSLELGDSALYFCASSVDGIRAQPQHFGDGTRLSIL.

This clone appeared a few times. The DNA is omitted, as the CDR3 cannot be located on it reliably, and the CDR3 follows TCRdb's listing. The gene calls are TRBV6-6 and TRBJ1-2. Germline V gives CDR1 MNHNY, CDR2 SVGAGI (reference sequence). The CDR3 region is 12 residues in length, termini included. The CDR3 here is CASSSSGYGYTF.